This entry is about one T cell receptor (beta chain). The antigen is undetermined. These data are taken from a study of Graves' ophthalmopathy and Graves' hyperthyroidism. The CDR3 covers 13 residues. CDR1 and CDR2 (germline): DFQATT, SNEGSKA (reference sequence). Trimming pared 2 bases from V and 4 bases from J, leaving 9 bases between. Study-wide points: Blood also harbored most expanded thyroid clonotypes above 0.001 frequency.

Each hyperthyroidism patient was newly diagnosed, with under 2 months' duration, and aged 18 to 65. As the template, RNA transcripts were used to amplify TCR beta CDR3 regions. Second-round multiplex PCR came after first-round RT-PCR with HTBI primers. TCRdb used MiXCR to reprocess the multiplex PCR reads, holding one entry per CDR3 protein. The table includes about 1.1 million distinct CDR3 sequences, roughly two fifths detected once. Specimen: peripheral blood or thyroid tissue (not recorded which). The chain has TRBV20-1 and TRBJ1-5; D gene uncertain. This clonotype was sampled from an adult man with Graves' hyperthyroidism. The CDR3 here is CSARWWGNQPQHF. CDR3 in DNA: TGCAGTGCTAGATGGTGGGGTAATCAGCCCCAGCATTTT.